A selection of T cell receptor beta chains follows, all from one sample in a study of CD4+ T cells in melanoma. The data were produced by immunoSEQ multiplex PCR, yet TCRdb's version contains in-frame clones alone and is incomplete. This sample has 50,000 to 60,000 clones, with roughly 69% found just once. The specimen sequenced was tumor tissue. The receptors stem from a human donor with melanoma. Both conserved end residues are part of each CDR3. D genes are given only for firm matches. The listing skips clone size in some rows; elsewhere it reads once, few, many or a size class.

TRBJ1-2 few - TRBV27 CASGRGNGYTF TGTGCCAGCGGGAGGGGTAATGGCTACACCTTC
TRBJ2-2 - - TRBV29-1 CSALAGELFF TGCAGCGCCTTAGCCGGGGAGCTGTTTTTT
TRBJ2-1 - - TRBV30 CAWSLGRNNEQFF TGTGCCTGGAGTCTGGGACGAAACAATGAGCAGTTCTTC
TRBJ2-1 - - TRBV19 CASSTDGGLYEQFF TGTGCCAGTAGTACCGACGGGGGGCTATATGAGCAGTTCTTC
TRBJ2-3 - TRBD2 TRBV9 CASSRGASGGDTQYF TGTGCCAGCAGCCGTGGGGCTAGCGGGGGGGATACGCAGTATTTT
TRBJ2-2 medium-sized - TRBV19 CASSIYAQSRNTGELFF TGTGCCAGTAGTATTTATGCACAGTCTCGAAACACCGGGGAGCTGTTTTTT
TRBJ2-7 - - TRBV7-2 CASSFMARSYEQYF TGTGCCAGCAGCTTTATGGCCCGGAGCTACGAGCAGTACTTC
TRBJ1-5 - - TRBV28 CASSLSQGGVRQPQHF TGTGCCAGCAGTTTATCCCAGGGAGGGGTTCGGCAGCCCCAGCATTTT
TRBJ2-7 - - TRBV2 CASSYTGTGYYEQYF TGTGCCAGCAGCTACACCGGGACTGGCTACTACGAGCAGTACTTC
TRBJ1-5 - TRBD1 TRBV6-1 CATGQAQPQHF TGTGCCACGGGACAGGCCCAGCCCCAGCATTTT
TRBJ2-2 - TRBD2 TRBV4-1 CASSQEGGTSGYTGELFF TGCGCCAGCAGCCAAGAGGGTGGGACTAGCGGCTACACCGGGGAGCTGTTTTTT
TRBJ1-4 - - TRBV9 CASSARPTNEKLFF TGTGCCAGCAGCGCTCGACCAACTAATGAAAAACTGTTTTTT
TRBJ1-1 once - TRBV7-9 CASSLQLNTEAFF TGTGCCAGCAGCTTACAGCTGAACACTGAAGCTTTCTTT
TRBJ1-5 few TRBD1 TRBV7-2 CASSLGTGSNQPQHF TGTGCCAGCAGCTTAGGGACAGGAAGTAATCAGCCCCAGCATTTT
TRBJ2-5 - TRBD2 TRBV2 CASRVGRIEETQYF TGTGCCAGCAGGGTCGGGAGGATTGAAGAGACCCAGTACTTC
TRBJ1-4 once - TRBV30 CAWTRATNEKLFF TGTGCCTGGACCCGAGCGACTAATGAAAAACTGTTTTTT
TRBJ2-1 - - TRBV7-8 CASSLTHGQYNEQFF TGTGCCAGCAGCTTAACTCACGGCCAGTACAATGAGCAGTTCTTC
TRBJ2-2 - - TRBV7-9 CASSVGVDSTGELFF TGTGCCAGCAGCGTAGGCGTGGACAGCACCGGGGAGCTGTTTTTT
TRBJ1-2 - - TRBV28 CASSSPGLTRYGYTF TGTGCCAGCAGTTCCCCCGGACTTACTCGCTATGGCTACACCTTC
TRBJ1-6 many - TRBV13 CASSPRGSYNSPLHF TGTGCCAGCAGCCCCCGCGGCTCCTATAATTCACCCCTCCACTTT
TRBJ2-3 - - TRBV6-6 CASSYRDLGTDTQYF TGTGCCAGCAGTTACCGGGACCTGGGGACAGATACGCAGTATTTT
TRBJ2-7 - - TRBV6-5 CASGRPRWDSYEQYF TGTGCCAGCGGCCGCCCTCGATGGGACTCCTACGAGCAGTACTTC
TRBJ1-1 - TRBD1 TRBV19 CASSIQGGNTEAFF TGTGCCAGTAGTATCCAGGGGGGGAACACTGAAGCTTTCTTT
TRBJ2-7 - TRBD1 TRBV6-1 CASKTIRDRGHF TGTGCCAGCAAGACTATCCGGGACAGGGGACACTTC
TRBJ1-2 - - TRBV29-1 CSVDLRDGTYGYTF TGCAGCGTTGATTTAAGGGACGGAACTTATGGCTACACCTTC
TRBJ2-3 - - TRBV5-1 CASSLEGAAGDRADTQYF TGCGCCAGCAGCTTGGAGGGGGCGGCGGGGGATCGCGCAGATACGCAGTATTTT
TRBJ2-3 - - TRBV5-1 CASSSGTDRSDTQYF TGCGCCAGCAGCTCCGGAACCGACAGGTCAGATACGCAGTATTTT
TRBJ2-6 - - TRBV18 CASSPQSAGTLTGANVLTF TGTGCCAGCTCACCACAGTCTGCAGGGACTTTAACTGGGGCCAACGTCCTGACTTTC
TRBJ2-1 many - TRBV9 CASSFGVGPYNEQFF TGTGCCAGCAGCTTCGGGGTTGGACCCTACAATGAGCAGTTCTTC
TRBJ1-2 - TRBD1 TRBV5-4 CASSSRQGWSPSLYTF TGTGCCAGCAGCTCTCGACAGGGCTGGTCCCCATCACTTTACACCTTC
TRBJ2-7 - - TRBV14 CASSAQSWGYEQYF TGTGCCAGCAGCGCCCAGAGCTGGGGCTACGAGCAGTACTTC
TRBJ1-3 few - TRBV7-2 CASSGGTVAGNTIYF TGTGCCAGCAGCGGAGGGACGGTGGCTGGAAACACCATATATTTT
TRBJ1-4 - TRBD1 TRBV27 CASRGQNNEKLFF TGTGCCAGCAGGGGACAGAATAATGAAAAACTGTTTTTT
TRBJ2-3 - - TRBV4-1 CASSQESASTDTQYF TGCGCCAGCAGCCAAGAGTCGGCCAGCACAGATACGCAGTATTTT
TRBJ2-7 - TRBD1 TRBV7-9 CASSRTGVGEQYF TGTGCCAGCAGCCGGACAGGGGTGGGTGAGCAGTACTTC
TRBJ1-6 few - TRBV19 CASRGGPPWSPLHF TGTGCCAGTAGGGGGGGGCCTCCTTGGTCACCCCTCCACTTT
TRBJ2-5 few TRBD1 TRBV9 CASSVGQGRETQYF TGTGCCAGCAGCGTGGGACAGGGGCGCGAGACCCAGTACTTC
TRBJ2-1 few TRBD1 TRBV5-1 CASRGDRVYEQFF TGCGCCAGCAGGGGGGACAGGGTTTATGAGCAGTTCTTC
TRBJ2-7 few - TRBV6-5 CASSYSLAREQYF TGTGCCAGCAGTTACTCGCTAGCGCGGGAGCAGTACTTC
TRBJ2-1 - TRBD2 TRBV7-2 CASSLGPTSGDDYNEQFF TGTGCCAGCAGCTTAGGTCCGACTAGCGGGGATGATTACAATGAGCAGTTCTTC
TRBJ2-2 - - TRBV27 CASSSELHRAGELFF TGTGCCAGCAGTTCGGAATTACACCGGGCCGGGGAGCTGTTTTTT
TRBJ1-2 - TRBD1 TRBV6-5 CASSYSWTGANYGYTF TGTGCCAGCAGTTACTCCTGGACAGGAGCTAACTATGGCTACACCTTC
TRBJ1-3 many - TRBV5-4 CASSLAGASSGNTIYF TGTGCCAGCAGCTTGGCAGGGGCGTCATCTGGAAACACCATATATTTT
TRBJ1-3 - - TRBV7-2 CASSYIRAGGRSGNTIYF TGTGCCAGCAGCTACATCCGGGCCGGGGGGAGGTCTGGAAACACCATATATTTT